The sample holds a few counts of the clone carrying this T cell receptor beta chain. The antigen remains unidentified. The sample comes from a study of CD8+ T cells in alopecia areata. The wider study: The drug, tofacitinib, lasted 6 to 18 months, followed by 6 months off drug. Notes on the study in general: Higher clonality and more expanded CD8+ clones appeared in lesional than normal scalp. In scalp samples, resident alphabeta T cells of normal skin are also sequenced. Mice gave a clearer picture of TCR sharing than patients did, possibly for HLA-related reasons.

Extraction of RNA preceded its reverse transcription into cDNA, which served as the sequencing template. Method: immunoSEQ multiplex PCR; TCRdb's copy keeps in-frame clones and lacks some. The sample yields around 140,000 clones, approximately 49% seen once. The germline V gene has CDR1 SEHNR and CDR2 FQNEAQ (reference sequence). The CDR3 extends over 14 amino acids. The germline V and J ends were trimmed by 0 bases and 0 bases, with 5 bases remaining between them. The sequences come from CD8+ T cells sorted from blood, collected at week 0. This clonotype was obtained from a human donor with alopecia areata. This sequence joins TRBV7-9 and TRBJ1-1; D gene ambiguous. CDR3 loop: CASSLAPVNTEAFF. CDR3 DNA: TGTGCCAGCAGCTTAGCGCCCGTGAACACTGAAGCTTTCTTT.